This T cell receptor beta chain was retrieved from a study of T cells after yellow fever vaccination. This CDR3 is 16 amino acids long. Germline V lookup: CDR1 MNHEY, CDR2 SVGAGI. V gave up 4 bases and J gave up 3 bases, with 17 bases separating them. This clonotype was seen only a few times. MiXCR, applied by TCRdb to the 5' RACE reads, yields one record per CDR3 protein. The sample gives 170,000 or so distinct CDR3 sequences, around 8.5% of which show up once; about a third is in the top ten. The receptor was derived from a man between 18 and 35 years old who received the YFV17D yellow fever vaccine. The gene calls are TRBV6-5 and TRBJ2-3; D is possibly TRBD2 (7 bases). The specimen comprised CD8+ T cells sorted from PBMCs, sampled 45 days after the yellow fever booster vaccination. The CDR3 region has the DNA TGTGCCAGCAGTTCCCGGCGGGGGCCTGGGACAGATACGCAGTATTTT. It translates to CASSSRRGPGTDTQYF.